These 20 T cell receptor beta chains came from one sample sequenced in a study of PD-1 blockade in mismatch repair-deficient tumors. The protocol was immunoSEQ multiplex PCR, while the TCRdb copy is restricted to in-frame clones and leaves out a portion. The data show over 60,000 clones, 88% seen once. Sequences were derived from peripheral blood, sampled 52 weeks after starting pembrolizumab. The receptors were gathered from an adult with mismatch repair-deficient cancer.

V gene TRBV7-9 combines with J gene TRBJ2-5; the D gene is possibly TRBD2 (6 bases). With 5 bases removed from V and 2 bases from J, the gap between germline ends came to 18 bases. Germline CDR1 SEHNR, CDR2 FQNEAQ (reference sequence). This CDR3 spans 16 amino acids. Here the CDR3 DNA reads TGTGCCAGCAGCCATATCGGGGGACCAACACAAGAGACCCAGTACTTC. Translation: CASSHIGGPTQETQYF.

This clone appeared once. This rearrangement joins TRBV7-2 to TRBJ2-7; TRBD1 agrees at 11 bases. Unmatched junction bases numbered 2, after V lost 5 bases and J lost 2 bases. CDR3 size: 14 residues. CDR1 SGHTA and CDR2 FQGNSA come from the germline V gene. The CDR3 sequence: CASSPGQGAYEQYF. The CDR3 coding sequence is TGTGCCAGCAGCCCGGGACAGGGGGCCTACGAGCAGTACTTC.

The chain couples TRBV4-2 to TRBJ2-7; D is uncertain. Germline CDR1 reads LGHNA; CDR2 reads YNFKEQ. This CDR3 is 15 amino acids long. Between the trimmed V and J ends, which lost 0 bases and 0 bases, there was a span of 9 bases. The CDR3 region is CASSQDAGSSYEQYF. The DNA of the CDR3 is TGTGCCAGCAGCCAAGATGCCGGTAGCTCCTACGAGCAGTACTTC.

The chain recombines TRBV4-1 with TRBJ1-5; 7 positions agree with TRBD1. Germline CDR1 reads MGHRA; CDR2 reads YSYEKL. J lost 2 bases, V lost 1 base, and 20 bases had no gene match. CDR3 length: 21 residues. In DNA form, the CDR3 reads TGCGCCAGCAGCCAAGTATTACCAGGGGGTGTCGGGGGGTTCCGCAATCAGCCCCAGCATTTT. It yields the protein CASSQVLPGGVGGFRNQPQHF.

The V gene is TRBV5-4, the J gene TRBJ2-7, with D perhaps matching TRBD2 (6 bases). The V gene lost 5 bases and the J gene lost 3 bases, with 12 bases spanning the gap. The germline V gene encodes CDR1 SGHNT and CDR2 YYREEE (reference sequence). The CDR3 is made up of 13 amino acids. As DNA, the CDR3 is TGTGCCAGCAGTTCTAGCGTAGGCTACGAGCAGTACTTC. Protein product: CASSSSVGYEQYF.

The rearrangement links TRBV6-5 to TRBJ2-5; D is ambiguous. V lost 5 bases and J 4 bases, leaving 14 bases between the germline ends. Germline loops: CDR1 MNHEY, CDR2 SVGAGI. The CDR3 extends over 14 amino acids. In DNA form, the CDR3 reads TGTGCCAGCAGTCCACAGCCCACCGGAGAGACCCAGTACTTC. Translating it yields CASSPQPTGETQYF.

The V call is TRBV4-3, the J call TRBJ1-2, with D uncertain. The germline gives CDR1 LGHNA, CDR2 YSLEER. V was clipped by 4 bases and J by 1 base, with 7 bases between them. The CDR3 runs to 13 residues. The CDR3 DNA reads TGCGCCAGCAGCCCCCAGGTTAACTATGGCTACACCTTC. It translates to CASSPQVNYGYTF.

J is TRBJ2-5 and V is TRBV7-3; D not resolved. V was trimmed by 1 base and J by 3 bases, leaving 6 bases between them. Germline-derived CDR1 and CDR2 are SGHTA and FQGTGA. The CDR3 is 13 residues long. The CDR3 DNA reads TGTGCCAGCAGCTTAATCGGAGAAGAGACCCAGTACTTC. Protein sequence: CASSLIGEETQYF.

J is TRBJ1-2 and V is TRBV2; D is perhaps TRBD1 (6 bases). Germline CDR1 is SNHLY and CDR2 is FYNNEI. The CDR3 totals 12 residues. Trimming took off 8 bases at V and 5 bases at J, with 12 bases between the two ends. The CDR3 sequence: CASEPTGYGYTF. The CDR3 region has the DNA TGTGCCAGCGAACCGACAGGTTATGGCTACACCTTC.

J is TRBJ2-3 and V is TRBV28, with 9 bases fitting TRBD2. V lost 5 bases and J lost 0; bases outside the gene matches: 3. Germline-derived CDR1 and CDR2 are MDHEN and SYDVKM. The CDR3 has 15 residues. This chain's CDR3 is CASSHSGRSTDTQYF. CDR3 DNA sequence: TGTGCCAGCAGTCATAGCGGGAGAAGCACAGATACGCAGTATTTT.

The chain uses TRBV19 and TRBJ2-7, with 11 bases matching TRBD2. The ends lost 5 bases at V and 6 bases at J; junction bases unmatched: 3. The CDR3 loop spans 13 amino acids. Looked up from germline, CDR1 is LNHDA and CDR2 is SQIVND (reference sequence). The CDR3 loop is CASSPTSGSEQYF. The CDR3 bases are TGTGCCAGTAGTCCCACTAGCGGGAGCGAGCAGTACTTC.

The chain uses TRBV6-5 and TRBJ2-2; D is undetermined. Trimming cost V 8 bases and J 1 base, with 11 bases left between them. The CDR3 contains 14 residues. Germline CDR1 and CDR2: MNHEY and SVGAGI. The chain's CDR3 is CASAKGVNTGELFF. CDR3 in DNA: TGTGCCAGCGCTAAAGGCGTGAACACCGGGGAGCTGTTTTTT.

The table lists this clone with a count of one. V gene TRBV4-1 combines with J gene TRBJ2-2; D remains ambiguous. The CDR3 runs to 15 residues. The V gene lost 1 base and the J gene lost 6 bases, with 12 bases spanning the gap. In germline, CDR1 is MGHRA, CDR2 YSYEKL. Written as DNA, the CDR3 is TGCGCCAGCAGCCAAGTACTAAGCGAGTCCGGGGAGCTGTTTTTT. It is translated as CASSQVLSESGELFF.

The gene calls are TRBV10-3 and TRBJ2-1; 13 nucleotides agree with TRBD2. Germline CDR1 reads ENHRY; CDR2 reads SYGVKD. The CDR3 has 18 amino acids. J lost 2 bases, V lost 2 bases, and 6 bases had no gene match. The CDR3 sequence is CAISEVWTSGSPYNEQFF. The CDR3 DNA follows: TGTGCCATCAGTGAGGTTTGGACTAGCGGGAGCCCCTACAATGAGCAGTTCTTC.

The chain employs TRBV4-1 and TRBJ2-6, with D tentatively TRBD1 (5 bases). Germline V gene lookup returns CDR1 MGHRA and CDR2 YSYEKL. V was clipped by 4 bases and J by 0 bases, with 13 bases between them. This CDR3 spans 17 amino acids. CDR3 sequence: CASSPRTILSGANVLTF. CDR3 coding DNA: TGCGCCAGCAGCCCCCGGACAATTCTCTCTGGGGCCAACGTCCTGACTTTC.

This chain joins TRBV7-9 and TRBJ2-3, with a weak D call TRBD2 (6 bases). Germline assignment: CDR1 SEHNR and CDR2 FQNEAQ (reference sequence). Between the trimmed V and J ends, which lost 2 bases and 2 bases, there was a span of 20 bases. The CDR3 length is 18 residues. This chain's CDR3 is CASSLTLFGAGITDTQYF. CDR3 sequence (DNA): TGTGCCAGCAGCTTAACCCTTTTCGGGGCGGGGATCACAGATACGCAGTATTTT. The full variable domain, its missing parts supplied by reference TRBV7-9 and TRBJ2-3, is DTGVSQNPRHKITKRGQNVTFRCDPISEHNRLYWYRQTLGQGPEFLTYFQNEAQLEKSRLLSDRFSAERPKGSFSTLEIQRTEQGDSAMYLCASSLTLFGAGITDTQYFGPGTRLTVL.

The chain couples TRBV7-9 to TRBJ2-2; TRBD1 agrees at 9 bases. CDR3 size: 16 residues. V gave up 5 bases and J gave up 4 bases; unmatched junction bases: 8. CDR1 and CDR2 from the germline V gene are SEHNR and FQNEAQ (reference sequence). DNA of the CDR3: TGTGCCAGCAGCACGGCCGGGACAGGGATCACCGGGGAGCTGTTTTTT. Translating gives CASSTAGTGITGELFF.

The chain employs TRBV28 and TRBJ2-7; perhaps D is TRBD1 or TRBD2 (5 bases each). The CDR3 extends over 14 amino acids. CDR1 and CDR2 (germline): MDHEN, SYDVKM. V was trimmed by 4 bases and J by 0 bases, leaving 10 bases between them. CDR3 nucleotides: TGTGCCAGCAGTTCCGACGGGGCCTCCTACGAGCAGTACTTC. Encoded protein: CASSSDGASYEQYF. The variable domain in full, completed from reference TRBV28 and TRBJ2-7, reads DVKVTQSSRYLVKRTGEKVFLECVQDMDHENMFWYRQDPGLGLRLIYFSYDVKMKEKGDIPEGYSVSREKKERFSLILESASTNQTSMYLCASSSDGASYEQYFGPGTRLTVT.

This sequence joins TRBV11-2 and TRBJ1-1; D is ambiguous. Trimming cost V 0 bases and J 0 bases, with 8 bases left between them. CDR3 size: 15 residues. The germline gives CDR1 SGHAT, CDR2 FQNNGV. The DNA for the CDR3 is TGTGCCAGCAGCTTAGAAATGGGTCTGAACACTGAAGCTTTCTTT. Protein: CASSLEMGLNTEAFF. Full variable domain (remainder filled in from reference TRBV11-2 and TRBJ1-1): EAGVAQSPRYKIIEKRQSVAFWCNPISGHATLYWYQQILGQGPKLLIQFQNNGVVDDSQLPKDRFSAERLKGVDSTLKIQPAKLEDSAVYLCASSLEMGLNTEAFFGQGTRLTVV.

The chain recombines TRBV7-9 with TRBJ2-6; 12 bases are a match to TRBD2. The CDR3 loop spans 18 amino acids. Losses at the gene ends were 1 base for V and 3 bases for J; bases not matched to a gene: 4. Germline CDR1 SEHNR, CDR2 FQNEAQ (reference sequence). The CDR3 loop reads CASSLGTSGIDGANVLTF. The CDR3 DNA sequence: TGTGCCAGCAGCTTAGGGACTAGCGGGATTGATGGGGCCAACGTCCTGACTTTC.